Sequencing of this T cell receptor (beta chain) was carried out in a study of OX40 agonist ivuxolimab in advanced cancers. About the investigation overall: Ivuxolimab was a fully human IgG2 agonistic monoclonal antibody targeting the costimulatory receptor OX40 (CD134). Peripheral TCRbeta sequencing was intended to test whether TCR sequence diversity was altered and clonal T-cell expansion was caused by ivuxolimab. The paper reports the monotherapy dose-escalation portion (N = 52 patients) of the phase I ivuxolimab trial. Of the roughly 51 patients in dose escalation, about 19 had hepatocellular carcinoma, approximately 15 had melanoma, 9 had renal cell carcinoma and 9 had head and neck cancer. Intravenous ivuxolimab was administered to patients every 2 weeks at six dose levels: 0.01, 0.1, 0.3, 1.5, 3 and 10 mg/kg. The dose-escalation cohort was 82.7% male with a mean age of about 54 years, ranging from roughly 20 to 85. Partial responses occurred in three dose-escalation patients: two with cutaneous melanoma and one with hepatocellular carcinoma. Prior anti-PD-1, anti-PD-L1 or anti-CTLA-4 therapy was permitted, and checkpoint inhibitors had been received by about 44% of dose-escalation patients.

Results and caveats for the whole study, not just this receptor: At doses of 0.1 to 3.0 mg/kg, clonal expansion of both CD4+ and CD8+ blood T cells was observed from baseline to week 6. After ivuxolimab, CD8+ T cells had more expanded clones than CD4+ T cells on average. Low levels of normalized T-cell clonal expansion were also seen in some patients who did not respond. Antigen specificity was not determined for the clonally expanded peripheral T cells. In the 0.1-3.0 mg/kg groups, partial responders were among the patients with the lowest normalized peripheral clonal expansion, particularly in CD8+ T cells.

To sequence the TCRbeta CDR3 region, genomic DNA was isolated from the sorted cells. TCRbeta CDR3 regions were sequenced using the immunoSEQ Assay. Not all clones reach the TCRdb copy of this immuneACCESS table, which keeps in-frame sequences only. Checked studies attribute under half of the gap to unresolved V genes and leave the rest unexplained. This sample has 50,000 to 65,000 clones in its table, and 81% of those were observed once. The top ten hold about 0.73% of the sample. With respect to this clone: No cognate antigen has been identified for it. No clone much larger than this one lies a single base away; base qualities are absent.

Patients with autoimmune disease history or receiving systemic immunosuppression were excluded from the trial. Peripheral blood for TCR sequencing was drawn from every dose cohort at baseline, at cycle 4 day 1 and at cycle 7 day 1. The samples were drawn from a first-in-human, open-label, multicenter phase I dose-escalation trial of ivuxolimab. Adults with locally advanced or metastatic melanoma, renal cell carcinoma, hepatocellular carcinoma or head and neck squamous cell carcinoma were enrolled in the trial. Before TCR sequencing, CD4+ T cells and CD8+ T cells were sorted from peripheral blood as separate populations. The CDR3 holds 15 amino acids from the cysteine to the phenylalanine. Only the CDR3 region is kept as DNA, spanning 45 bases read in frame from base 1. Deletion took 2 bases off V and 1 base off J, with a span of 11 bases between the germline ends. The germline V gene (reference sequence) sets CDR1 to MNHNY and CDR2 to SVGAGI.

This clonotype was sampled from an adult with an advanced solid tumor such as melanoma, head and neck, liver or kidney cancer. This chain is built from TRBV6-6 and TRBJ1-1, with TRBD1 tentatively as D gene (5 bases match). Specimen: CD4+ or CD8+ T cells sorted from blood, collected in a trial of the OX40 agonist ivuxolimab. In nucleotide form, the sequence is TGTGCCAGCAGTTACCTGGGACGGCAGAACACTGAAGCTTTCTTT. Its protein is CASSYLGRQNTEAFF.